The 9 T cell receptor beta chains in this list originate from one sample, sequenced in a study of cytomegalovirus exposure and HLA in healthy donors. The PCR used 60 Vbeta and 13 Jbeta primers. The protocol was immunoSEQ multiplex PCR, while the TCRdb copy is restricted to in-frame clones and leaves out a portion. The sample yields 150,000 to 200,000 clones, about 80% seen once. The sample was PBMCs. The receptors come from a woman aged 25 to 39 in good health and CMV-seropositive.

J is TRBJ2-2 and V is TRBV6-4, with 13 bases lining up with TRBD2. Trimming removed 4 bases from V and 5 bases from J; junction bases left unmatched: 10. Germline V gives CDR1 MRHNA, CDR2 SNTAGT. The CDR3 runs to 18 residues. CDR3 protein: CASSGSGLAGVQTGELFF. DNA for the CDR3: TGTGCCAGCAGTGGTTCTGGACTAGCGGGAGTACAGACCGGGGAGCTGTTTTTT.

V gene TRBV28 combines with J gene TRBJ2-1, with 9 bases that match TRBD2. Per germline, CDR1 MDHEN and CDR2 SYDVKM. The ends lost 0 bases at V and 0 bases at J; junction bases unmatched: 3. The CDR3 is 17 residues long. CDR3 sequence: CASSLWTSGSSYNEQFF. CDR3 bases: TGTGCCAGCAGTTTATGGACTAGCGGTAGCTCCTACAATGAGCAGTTCTTC.

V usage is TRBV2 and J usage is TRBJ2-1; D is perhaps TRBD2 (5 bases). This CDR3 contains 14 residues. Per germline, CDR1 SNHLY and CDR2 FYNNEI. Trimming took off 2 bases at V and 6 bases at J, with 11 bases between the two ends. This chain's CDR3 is CASSEPYGSNEQFF. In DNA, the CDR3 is TGTGCCAGCAGTGAACCGTATGGGAGCAATGAGCAGTTCTTC.

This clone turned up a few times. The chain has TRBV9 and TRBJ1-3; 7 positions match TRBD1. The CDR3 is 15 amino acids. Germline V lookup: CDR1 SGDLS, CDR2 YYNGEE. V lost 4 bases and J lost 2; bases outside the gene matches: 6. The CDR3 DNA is TGTGCCAGCAGCATTTCCGGGACAGCTGGAAACACCATATATTTT. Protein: CASSISGTAGNTIYF.

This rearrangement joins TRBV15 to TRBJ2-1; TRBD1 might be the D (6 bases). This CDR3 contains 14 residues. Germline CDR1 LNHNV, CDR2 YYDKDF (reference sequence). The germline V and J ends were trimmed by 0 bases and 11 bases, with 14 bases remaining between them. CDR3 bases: TGTGCCACCAGCAGAGATTTTAGGGGGTCTCAGCAGTTCTTC. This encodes CATSRDFRGSQQFF.

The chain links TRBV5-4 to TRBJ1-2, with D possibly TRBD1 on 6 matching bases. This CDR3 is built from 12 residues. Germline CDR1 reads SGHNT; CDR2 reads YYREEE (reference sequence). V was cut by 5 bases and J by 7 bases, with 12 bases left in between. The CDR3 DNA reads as TGTGCCAGCAGGGCAGGGGTGTTTGGCTACACCTTC. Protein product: CASRAGVFGYTF.

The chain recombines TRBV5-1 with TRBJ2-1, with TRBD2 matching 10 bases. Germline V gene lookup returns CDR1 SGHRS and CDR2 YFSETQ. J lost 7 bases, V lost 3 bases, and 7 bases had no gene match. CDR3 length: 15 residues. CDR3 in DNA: TGCGCCAGCAGCTCCGGACTAGCGGAGGGGAATGAGCAGTTCTTC. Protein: CASSSGLAEGNEQFF.

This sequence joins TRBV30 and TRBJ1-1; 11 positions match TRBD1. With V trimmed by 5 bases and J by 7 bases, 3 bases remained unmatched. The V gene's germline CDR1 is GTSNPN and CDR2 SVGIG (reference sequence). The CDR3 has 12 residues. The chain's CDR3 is CAWGTGGGEAFF. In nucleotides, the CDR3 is TGTGCCTGGGGGACAGGGGGGGGTGAAGCTTTCTTT.

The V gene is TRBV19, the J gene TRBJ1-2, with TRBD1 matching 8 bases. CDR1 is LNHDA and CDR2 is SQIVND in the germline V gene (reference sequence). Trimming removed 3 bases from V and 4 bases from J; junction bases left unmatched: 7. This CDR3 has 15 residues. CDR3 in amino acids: CASSISQGQVYGYTF. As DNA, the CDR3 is TGTGCCAGTAGTATCTCCCAGGGACAGGTCTATGGCTACACCTTC.